The text below deals with one TCR beta chain. The antigen is undetermined. These data originate in a study of identical twins. Findings of the study overall: Out-of-frame alpha sequences that twins shared showed excess low generation probability.

V shed 5 bases and J 5 bases; nucleotides not matched to a gene: 15. Germline V gives CDR1 MNHNS, CDR2 SASEGT. The CDR3 sequence is 19 residues long. TCRdb re-derived calls from the 5' RACE reads in MiXCR, one entry per CDR3 protein. The data contain roughly 720,000 distinct CDR3 sequences, 15% to 20% of them singletons. The data also belong to a second study, concerning T cells expressing NK-cell markers. From that paper: Seven of the eight sequenced donors were HCMV-seropositive; one was seronegative. These clonotypes, the leaders elsewhere, also led the CD3+CD56-NKG2C+ fraction in a handful of donors. HCMV specificity of expanded NKG2C+ T cell clones remained unclear.

V gene TRBV6-1 combines with J gene TRBJ2-3, with 14 bases identical to TRBD2. Material: PBMCs. The receptor was derived from a woman between 18 and 29 years old in good health. In nucleotides, the CDR3 is TGTGCCAGCAGTACCGGACTAGCGGGAGGCATTGGGGTTGGAGATACGCAGTATTTT. Its protein is CASSTGLAGGIGVGDTQYF.